This is a list of T cell receptor beta chains from one sample in a study of CD8+CD57+ T cells in acquired aplastic anemia. TCRdb recomputed calls from the reads with MiXCR, one row per CDR3 protein. Of around 42,000 distinct CDR3 sequences in the sample, about 63% are singletons; the top ten hold about 60%. The material sequenced was sorted CD4+, CD8+, or CD8+CD57+ T cells (not recorded which) from PBMCs. The receptors derive from a human donor with aplastic anemia. CDR3s include the opening cysteine and the closing phenylalanine or tryptophan. Fields, in order: V gene, J gene, clone size, CDR3 protein. Size tells how often a clone was seen (once, few, many) or the class of an expanded clone, and some rows leave it out.

TRBV12-3/TRBV12-4	TRBJ1-5	many	CASSALFGQPQHF
TRBV14	TRBJ2-2	NA	CASSQERTGELFF
TRBV15	TRBJ1-4	few	CATSRDGLGANEKLFF
TRBV20-1	TRBJ1-2	NA	CSARDLGVNYGYTF
TRBV6-1	TRBJ1-2	many	CASSESFGSGTGVFDYGYTF
TRBV28	TRBJ1-3	NA	CASSLGRIGNTIYF
TRBV25-1	TRBJ2-7	NA	CASSGDRSGYEQYF
TRBV11-1	TRBJ2-5	NA	CASSLDRVSWGADRETQYF
TRBV7-9	TRBJ2-5	NA	CASSRGGETQYF
TRBV19	TRBJ1-1	NA	CASSHVAGGYGTEAFF
TRBV15	TRBJ2-5	once	CATSRTGTASVGALAQYF
TRBV5-5	TRBJ2-3	NA	CASSSPGLMTDTQYF
TRBV20-1	TRBJ1-4	NA	CSAAAGSVSVREKLFF
TRBV9	TRBJ2-6	NA	CASSVTGIGANVLTF
TRBV2	TRBJ1-6	NA	CASTPGSSYNSPLHF
TRBV20-1	TRBJ2-3	NA	CSARWTDTQYF
TRBV7-8	TRBJ1-6	NA	CASSLRDSPISPLHF
TRBV28	TRBJ2-3	NA	CATEGVRYTQYF
TRBV6-1	TRBJ2-7	many	CASSEETSGAYEQYF
TRBV4-3	TRBJ2-1	few	CASSQEAALAAREQFF
TRBV19	TRBJ1-5	NA	CASGTGGRQPQHF
TRBV10-3	TRBJ2-3	NA	CAISVQGDTQYF
TRBV2	TRBJ2-5	NA	CASSGGGGGHPQYF
TRBV2	TRBJ1-5	NA	CAIREAGGQPQHF
TRBV7-2	TRBJ2-7	NA	CASSLGTYYEQYF
TRBV2	TRBJ2-7	many	CASSEASGGYEQYF
TRBV7-2	TRBJ2-7	many	CASSLGPKNNYYEQYF
TRBV15	TRBJ2-7	NA	CATSRRGTSYEQYF
TRBV7-2	TRBJ2-7	NA	CASSLQGLGYEQYF
TRBV7-7	TRBJ2-7	many	CASSLAPGSTYEQYF
TRBV5-1	TRBJ2-1	NA	CASSLDVRTDEQFF
TRBV6-1	TRBJ2-7	NA	CASSAGTGTYEQYF
TRBV29-1	TRBJ2-1	many	CSVEGTQSNEQFF
TRBV2	TRBJ2-2	NA	CASITGRAGELFF
TRBV5-1	TRBJ1-2	NA	CASSVDITGNGYTF
TRBV20-1	TRBJ2-5	once	CSASGTSLETQYF
TRBV15	TRBJ2-1	NA	CATGSTVTKINEQFF
TRBV4-2	TRBJ2-2	many	CASSTGSGGELFF
TRBV9	TRBJ2-5	NA	CASSPPGQGGTETQYF
TRBV11-1	TRBJ2-1	NA	CANSLAGAGGEQFF
TRBV25-1	TRBJ2-5	NA	CASSDPGSAGEIQYF
TRBV24-1	TRBJ1-1	NA	CATEEPGAEAFF
TRBV2	TRBJ1-3	NA	CASLGDTGNTIYF
TRBV7-8	TRBJ1-1	NA	CASSLPGEIGAFF
TRBV20-1	TRBJ1-1	NA	CSARGFEQGRAEAFF
TRBV10-1	TRBJ2-3	NA	CASSSSTVTQYF
TRBV15	TRBJ1-3	NA	CATSRDRSGNTIYF
TRBV7-9	TRBJ2-5	NA	CASSRQGEETQYF